These 24 T cell receptor beta chains share one sample of origin, sequenced in a study of cytomegalovirus exposure and HLA in healthy donors. The PCR had 60 Vbeta and 13 Jbeta primers. Repertoires were generated with immunoSEQ multiplex PCR, while TCRdb's copy carries only in-frame clones and drops some. The profile shows 150,000 to 200,000 clones, about four fifths of them singletons. Sequencing was carried out using PBMCs. The receptors were gathered from a man aged 18-30 years in good health and CMV-seronegative.

The V gene is TRBV9, the J gene TRBJ2-3; D may be TRBD1 (5 bases). CDR1 is SGDLS and CDR2 is YYNGEE in the germline V gene. Trimming cost V 4 bases and J 2 bases, with 14 bases left between them. The CDR3 loop spans 15 amino acids. CDR3 amino acids: CASSTSGAHTDTQYF. In DNA, the CDR3 is TGTGCCAGCAGCACGTCTGGGGCCCACACAGATACGCAGTATTTT.

The CDR3 spells CASSLLRGAYNEQFF. As DNA, the CDR3 is TGCGCCAGCAGCTTGCTCAGGGGGGCCTACAATGAGCAGTTCTTC. The rearrangement links TRBV5-1 to TRBJ2-1; maybe TRBD1 (7 bases). Trimming removed 1 base from V and 2 bases from J, with 10 bases in between. The germline CDR1 and CDR2 sequences are SGHRS and YFSETQ. CDR3 length: 15 amino acids.

This clone was counted between two and nine times. V is TRBV6-6 and J is TRBJ2-7; the match to TRBD2 covers 9 bases. The CDR3 loop spans 14 amino acids. V shed 7 bases, J shed 7 bases, and the junction held 11 bases outside the gene matches. Looked up from germline, CDR1 is MNHNY and CDR2 is SVGAGI (reference sequence). In nucleotides, the CDR3 is TGTGCCAGCACCACGGCGGGAGGGCCTAGGGAGCAGTACTTC. Translation gives CASTTAGGPREQYF.

The chain recombines TRBV28 with TRBJ1-1; a possible D gene is TRBD1 (6 bases). CDR1 is MDHEN and CDR2 is SYDVKM in the germline V gene. Trimming removed 3 bases from V and 5 bases from J, with 13 bases in between. The CDR3 is 14 amino acids. CDR3 protein: CASSFLQGWTEAFF. The CDR3 nucleotides are TGTGCCAGCAGTTTTCTTCAGGGGTGGACTGAAGCTTTCTTT.

The chain is built from TRBV6-5 and TRBJ1-5; D is ambiguous. Germline V CDR1 and CDR2: MNHEY, SVGAGI. V lost 6 bases, J lost 4 bases, and 7 bases lay in between. The CDR3 is 12 residues long. CDR3 bases: TGTGCCAGCAGGGCGAGGAATCAGCCCCAGCATTTT. This translates into CASRARNQPQHF.

CDR3 DNA sequence: TGTGCCAGCAGCTTGGGCCAAAGACAGGGAAGGGATGAGCAGTTCTTC. This codes for CASSLGQRQGRDEQFF. V is TRBV5-5 and J is TRBJ2-1; 7 bases align to TRBD1. The V segment lost 0 bases and the J segment 8 bases; nucleotides outside the gene matches: 11. Germline assignment: CDR1 SGHKS and CDR2 YYEKEE (reference sequence). This CDR3 region has 16 residues.

The chain links TRBV5-6 to TRBJ2-5, with D maybe TRBD2 (7 bases). This CDR3 is 15 amino acids long. CDR1 is SGHDT, CDR2 YYEEEE, per germline. V lost 3 bases, J lost 5 bases, and 17 bases lay in between. The CDR3 DNA reads as TGTGCCAGCAGCTGGGGGGGCCGTTTCTGGGAGACCCAGTACTTC. Amino acids: CASSWGGRFWETQYF.

The V gene is TRBV5-1, the J gene TRBJ2-3, with D possibly being TRBD2 (6 bases). V dropped 0 bases and J dropped 5 bases, with 10 bases sitting between them. Germline V gene lookup returns CDR1 SGHRS and CDR2 YFSETQ. The CDR3 has 14 amino acids. CDR3 in amino acids: CASSLAGAVDTQYF. DNA of the CDR3: TGCGCCAGCAGCTTGGCGGGAGCGGTAGATACGCAGTATTTT.

This chain uses TRBV7-9 with TRBJ2-5; 7 positions agree with TRBD2. CDR3 size: 15 residues. The V gene's germline CDR1 is SEHNR and CDR2 FQNEAQ (reference sequence). V shed 2 bases, J shed 4 bases, and the junction held 7 bases outside the gene matches. CDR3 sequence reads: CASSLTSVSTETQYF. The CDR3 nucleotides are TGTGCCAGCAGCTTAACTAGCGTCTCTACAGAGACCCAGTACTTC.

This rearrangement joins TRBV7-2 to TRBJ2-1, with 9 bases matching TRBD2. The CDR3 runs to 15 residues. With V trimmed by 4 bases and J by 13 bases, 14 bases remained unmatched. The germline CDR1 and CDR2 sequences are SGHTA and FQGNSA. CDR3 sequence: CASSYQRGDSLEQFF. CDR3 nucleotides: TGTGCCAGCAGCTATCAGCGGGGGGACAGCCTGGAACAGTTCTTC.

V usage is TRBV5-5 and J usage is TRBJ1-1; D call uncertain. The CDR3 consists of 12 residues. Trimming pared 1 base from V and 11 bases from J, leaving 12 bases between. CDR1 SGHKS and CDR2 YYEKEE come from the germline V gene (reference sequence). The CDR3 nucleotides read TGTGCCAGCAGCTTGTCCCTGCTATCGGCTTTCTTT. This encodes CASSLSLLSAFF.

The sample holds one count of this clone. V usage is TRBV29-1 and J usage is TRBJ1-4; D is ambiguous. This CDR3 contains 13 residues. Germline values: CDR1 SQVTM, CDR2 ANQGSEA. V was shortened by 1 base and J by 7 bases, with 10 bases between the two germline ends. The CDR3 nucleotides are TGCAGCGTTGAAGTAGCTCGGGGTGAAAAACTGTTTTTT. Translated: CSVEVARGEKLFF.

This clone has only one observation. The chain links TRBV5-6 to TRBJ2-3; possible D gene TRBD1, 7 bases. This CDR3 contains 18 residues. In germline, CDR1 is SGHDT, CDR2 YYEEEE. Trimming took off 0 bases at V and 1 base at J, with 18 bases between the two ends. The CDR3 region is CASSLDLFRGARTDTQYF. Here the CDR3 DNA reads TGTGCCAGCAGCTTGGATTTGTTCAGGGGGGCCCGCACAGATACGCAGTATTTT.

The chain recombines TRBV9 with TRBJ1-5; D is undetermined. V lost 1 base and J 7 bases, leaving 18 bases between the germline ends. The V gene's germline CDR1 is SGDLS and CDR2 YYNGEE. This CDR3 spans 16 amino acids. CDR3 amino acids: CASSVPTTGLRQPQHF. In DNA form, the CDR3 reads TGTGCCAGCAGCGTACCAACGACCGGACTACGACAGCCCCAGCATTTT.

The rearrangement uses TRBV15 and TRBJ2-1, with 11 bases lining up with TRBD2. Trimming took 0 bases from V and 6 from J; bases not matched to a gene: 4. The CDR3 sequence is 16 residues long. From germline, CDR1 is LNHNV and CDR2 YYDKDF (reference sequence). CDR3 in amino acids: CATSRDGSGGANEQFF. CDR3 DNA sequence: TGTGCCACCAGCAGAGACGGTAGCGGGGGGGCCAATGAGCAGTTCTTC.

This chain joins TRBV5-4 and TRBJ1-1, with TRBD1 as a possible D gene (5 bases). The ends were cut back, 3 bases at V and 8 bases at J, with 17 bases in the middle. Germline lookup yields CDR1 SGHNT and CDR2 YYREEE (reference sequence). The CDR3 runs 14 residues. The CDR3 DNA follows: TGTGCCAGCAGCTCCCAGGGTTTTCTCGGGGAAGCTTTCTTT. This encodes CASSSQGFLGEAFF.

The chain has TRBV5-1 and TRBJ1-2; possible D gene TRBD1, 6 bases. Per germline, CDR1 SGHRS and CDR2 YFSETQ. V was clipped by 4 bases and J by 1 base, with 11 bases between them. The CDR3 totals 14 residues. The CDR3 DNA is TGCGCCAGCAGCCTCGACAGGAATAACTATGGCTACACCTTC. This encodes CASSLDRNNYGYTF.

The chain employs TRBV29-1 and TRBJ2-4; 7 bases map to TRBD2. The CDR3 length is 15 residues. J lost 6 bases, V lost 1 base, and 9 bases had no gene match. Germline CDR1 SQVTM, CDR2 ANQGSEA. The CDR3 coding sequence is TGCAGCGTTGAAGGACTAGCCCCTCTGGGAAACATTCAGTACTTC. It specifies CSVEGLAPLGNIQYF.

The rearrangement joins TRBV27 to TRBJ2-7, with 8 bases identical to TRBD1. CDR1 and CDR2 (germline): MNHEY, SMNVEV (reference sequence). V dropped 4 bases and J dropped 0; count of bases not matched to a gene: 5. The CDR3 totals 15 residues. CDR3 protein: CASSYGQGASYEQYF. CDR3 nucleotide sequence: TGTGCCAGCAGTTACGGACAGGGAGCCTCCTACGAGCAGTACTTC.

The gene calls are TRBV7-9 and TRBJ1-2, with unresolved D. The CDR3 totals 13 residues. Per the germline V gene, CDR1 is SEHNR and CDR2 is FQNEAQ (reference sequence). V lost 3 bases and J lost 7, with 12 bases in between. CDR3 sequence (DNA): TGTGCCAGCAGCTTTGAGGGTGGCCCTGGCTACACCTTC. It specifies CASSFEGGPGYTF.

In DNA, the CDR3 is TGTGCCAGCAGTCCGCGTGGCAGGGCTAACTATGGCTACACCTTC. Translation: CASSPRGRANYGYTF. This chain joins TRBV27 and TRBJ1-2; D is possibly TRBD1 (5 bases). Germline CDR1 MNHEY, CDR2 SMNVEV (reference sequence). Trimming left V 5 bases short and J 0 bases short, with 13 bases between. This CDR3 has 15 amino acids.

The genes are TRBV10-3 and TRBJ1-2; 8 nucleotides match TRBD1. V lost 2 bases, J lost 0 bases, and 5 bases stayed unmatched. Looked up from germline, CDR1 is ENHRY and CDR2 is SYGVKD. This CDR3 has 16 residues. The CDR3 loop reads CAISEPPDRANYGYTF. In DNA form, the CDR3 reads TGTGCCATCAGTGAGCCCCCGGACAGGGCTAACTATGGCTACACCTTC.

Details on this clone: The junction shows a germline mismatch at one end, possibly a read error. The chain carries TRBV7-9 and TRBJ2-7, with D possibly TRBD2 on 7 matching bases. The germline gives CDR1 SEHNR, CDR2 FQNEAQ (reference sequence). There are 13 residues in the CDR3. CDR3 coding DNA: TGTTCCAGCAGCTTAGGGGGGGTCGACGAGCAGTACTTC. Amino acid sequence: CSSSLGGVDEQYF.

The V and J genes are TRBV27 and TRBJ2-7; 10 nucleotides align to TRBD2. CDR3 length: 16 residues. From germline, CDR1 is MNHEY and CDR2 SMNVEV (reference sequence). The trim removed 2 bases at V and 2 bases at J, leaving 6 bases unmatched. CDR3 region: CASSLLAGAHPYEQYF. CDR3 coding DNA: TGTGCCAGCAGTTTACTAGCGGGAGCCCACCCCTACGAGCAGTACTTC.